Below are 30 T cell receptor beta chains sequenced from a single sample in a study of blood T cell repertoires in COVID-19. Sequencing was performed with immunoSEQ multiplex PCR; in TCRdb, only in-frame clones are kept and a portion is missing. The repertoire includes approximately 99,000 clones, about four fifths of them detected once, and about 4% sits in the top ten. Sequencing was done on a sample of peripheral blood. All receptors derive from a woman in her 70s with acute or convalescent COVID-19.

This chain links TRBV5-4 with TRBJ2-1, with TRBD2 identical over 7 bases. The CDR3 contains 15 residues. The V gene end was trimmed by 0 bases and the J gene end by 6 bases; junction bases not matched to a gene: 6. Germline-derived CDR1 and CDR2 are SGHNT and YYREEE (reference sequence). CDR3 sequence: CASSLVGLGSNEQFF. The CDR3 DNA reads TGTGCCAGCAGCTTGGTAGGACTAGGAAGCAATGAGCAGTTCTTC.

The V gene is TRBV24-1, the J gene TRBJ2-3; maybe TRBD1 (6 bases). V was shortened by 3 bases and J by 2 bases, with 8 bases between the two germline ends. The CDR3 extends over 14 amino acids. The germline V gene encodes CDR1 KGHDR and CDR2 SFDVKD. CDR3 region: CATSDPGDTDTQYF. The CDR3 nucleotides are TGTGCCACCAGTGATCCAGGGGACACAGATACGCAGTATTTT.

V usage is TRBV2 and J usage is TRBJ1-2; 9 positions agree with TRBD1. CDR1 and CDR2 (germline): SNHLY, FYNNEI. The CDR3 is 14 amino acids. V lost 1 base to trimming and J lost 4 bases; unmatched junction nucleotides: 1. CDR3 residues: CASSEDRGPYGYTF. Here the CDR3 DNA reads TGTGCCAGCAGTGAAGACAGGGGGCCCTATGGCTACACCTTC. The entire variable domain, with the rest obtained from reference TRBV2 and TRBJ1-2, is as follows: EPEVTQTPSHQVTQMGQEVILRCVPISNHLYFYWYRQILGQKVEFLVSFYNNEISEKSEIFDDQFSVERPDGSNFTLKIRSTKLEDSAMYFCASSEDRGPYGYTFGSGTRLTVV.

This chain joins TRBV7-2 and TRBJ1-4; TRBD1 aligns across 8 bases. Per germline, CDR1 SGHTA and CDR2 FQGNSA. The CDR3 loop spans 14 amino acids. The J segment lost 7 bases and the V segment lost 5 bases, leaving 6 bases of the junction unmatched. The CDR3 coding sequence is TGTGCCAGCAGCCCACAGGGGGGCGGTGAAAAACTGTTTTTT. Translating it yields CASSPQGGGEKLFF.

This clone has a single count. This chain joins TRBV14 and TRBJ2-3; maybe TRBD2 (5 bases). Germline V gives CDR1 SGHDN, CDR2 FVKESK. The CDR3 sequence is 17 residues long. The germline V and J ends were trimmed by 0 bases and 4 bases, with 17 bases remaining between them. The CDR3 sequence: CASSQDRSSLMPDTQYF. The CDR3 DNA sequence: TGTGCCAGCAGCCAAGATCGATCTAGCTTGATGCCAGATACGCAGTATTTT. Variable domain in full (rest from reference TRBV14 and TRBJ2-3): EAGVTQFPSHSVIEKGQTVTLRCDPISGHDNLYWYRRVMGKEIKFLLHFVKESKQDESGMPNNRFLAERTGGTYSTLKVQPAELEDSGVYFCASSQDRSSLMPDTQYFGPGTRLTVL.

This clone was counted between two and nine times. The rearrangement joins TRBV6-6 to TRBJ2-1; 10 positions match TRBD1. The CDR3 runs to 14 residues. Looked up from germline, CDR1 is MNHNY and CDR2 is SVGAGI (reference sequence). V lost 5 bases, J lost 8 bases, and 6 bases stayed unmatched. CDR3: CASSHDRGRDEQFF. The CDR3 coding sequence is TGTGCCAGCAGTCATGACAGGGGGCGAGATGAGCAGTTCTTC.

This clone was observed a handful of times. This chain uses TRBV28 with TRBJ1-2, with D perhaps TRBD1 (6 bases). Germline CDR1 reads MDHEN; CDR2 reads SYDVKM. This CDR3 is 12 amino acids long. Between the trimmed V and J ends, which lost 5 bases and 5 bases, there was a span of 9 bases. Written as DNA, the CDR3 is TGTGCCAGCAGTAAAACAGGGTATGGCTACACCTTC. Its translation is CASSKTGYGYTF.

The chain carries TRBV7-8 and TRBJ2-7, with 8 bases aligning to TRBD1. CDR1 SGHVS and CDR2 FQNEAQ come from the germline V gene. The CDR3 length is 16 residues. The trim removed 5 bases at V and 2 bases at J, leaving 11 bases unmatched. CDR3 sequence (DNA): TGTGCCAGCAGCCTTACCTTGGACAGGGTCACCTACGAGCAGTACTTC. It encodes CASSLTLDRVTYEQYF.

The chain is built from TRBV12-3 or TRBV12-4 and TRBJ1-2; D possibly corresponds to TRBD1 (5 bases). The CDR3 is 11 amino acids. V lost 8 bases and J lost 3, with 7 bases in between. CDR3 sequence reads: CASGGDYGYTF. The CDR3 DNA reads TGTGCCAGCGGGGGGGACTATGGCTACACCTTC.

This clone was found a few times. V gene TRBV5-1 combines with J gene TRBJ1-5; the D gene is possibly TRBD1 (6 bases). The CDR3 consists of 15 residues. V was trimmed by 0 bases and J by 3 bases, leaving 10 bases between them. Germline V gene sequence: CDR1 SGHRS, CDR2 YFSETQ. CDR3 sequence (DNA): TGCGCCAGCAGCTTGGAGGGGGGGTACAATCAGCCCCAGCATTTT. Protein sequence: CASSLEGGYNQPQHF.

The count of this clone is one. The V and J genes are TRBV15 and TRBJ1-5; 9 nucleotides agree with TRBD1. The CDR3 is 15 residues long. Unmatched junction bases numbered 3, after V lost 2 bases and J lost 4 bases. Germline lookup yields CDR1 LNHNV and CDR2 YYDKDF (reference sequence). CDR3 DNA sequence: TGTGCCACCAGCAGATCACAGGGGGCGAATCAGCCCCAGCATTTT. Protein: CATSRSQGANQPQHF. Combining the CDR3 with reference TRBV15 and TRBJ1-5 gives the whole variable domain DAMVIQNPRYQVTQFGKPVTLSCSQTLNHNVMYWYQQKSSQAPKLLFHYYDKDFNNEADTPDNFQSRRPNTSFCFLDIRSPGLGDTAMYLCATSRSQGANQPQHFGDGTRLSIL.

This clone was seen a few times. V is TRBV19 and J is TRBJ1-4; D is ambiguous. V was trimmed by 7 bases and J by 4 bases, leaving 10 bases between them. The CDR3 spans 13 residues. Germline CDR1 LNHDA, CDR2 SQIVND (reference sequence). In DNA form, the CDR3 reads TGTGCCAGTAAAAGAGAACTTAATGAAAAACTGTTTTTT. Translation gives CASKRELNEKLFF.

This chain uses TRBV18 with TRBJ1-1, with D tentatively TRBD1 (6 bases). The CDR3 extends over 13 amino acids. V lost 5 bases, J lost 10 bases, and 17 bases lay in between. Germline CDR1 and CDR2: KGHSH and LQKENI. The CDR3 nucleotides are TGTGCCAGCTCAGACCTCTCGGGGGGCATAGCTTTCTTT. Its protein product is CASSDLSGGIAFF.

A single count supports this clone. The CDR3 DNA reads as TGTGCCATCAGTCCCTCGGGAAAGGGCCTTAACTATGGCTACACCTTC. This codes for CAISPSGKGLNYGYTF. The gene calls are TRBV10-3 and TRBJ1-2; D is unresolved. V was clipped by 5 bases and J by 1 base, with 17 bases between them. The CDR3 spans 16 residues. Germline V gene sequence: CDR1 ENHRY, CDR2 SYGVKD.

This clone was counted a single time. V usage is TRBV6-2 or TRBV6-3 and J usage is TRBJ2-3; 10 bases agree with TRBD2. The V segment lost 2 bases and the J segment 1 base; nucleotides outside the gene matches: 3. CDR3 length equals 16 residues. Per the germline V gene, CDR1 is MNHEY and CDR2 is SVGEGT. DNA for the CDR3: TGTGCCAGCAGTTACCCCCTAGCGGGGGGCACAGATACGCAGTATTTT. Translated: CASSYPLAGGTDTQYF.

The chain is built from TRBV6-4 and TRBJ2-2; no clear D gene. Trimming left V 4 bases short and J 0 bases short, with 3 bases between. The germline CDR1 and CDR2 sequences are MRHNA and SNTAGT. The CDR3 has 13 residues. The CDR3 loop reads CASSASNTGELFF. The CDR3 nucleotides read TGTGCCAGCAGTGCCTCGAACACCGGGGAGCTGTTTTTT.

This chain links TRBV27 with TRBJ1-6; D is uncertain. The CDR3 has 15 residues. Germline V lookup: CDR1 MNHEY, CDR2 SMNVEV (reference sequence). Trimming stripped 2 bases from V and 5 bases from J, with 10 bases between. The CDR3 DNA reads as TGTGCCAGCAGTTTAGAGGGTATAAATAATTCACCCCTCCACTTT. This translates into CASSLEGINNSPLHF.

The chain joins TRBV19 to TRBJ1-2; TRBD1 agrees at 9 bases. Germline lookup yields CDR1 LNHDA and CDR2 SQIVND (reference sequence). The ends lost 5 bases at V and 0 bases at J; junction bases unmatched: 4. The CDR3 is 15 amino acids. CDR3 nucleotides: TGTGCCAGTAGTCTCGACAGGGGGTCTAACTATGGCTACACCTTC. Translation gives CASSLDRGSNYGYTF.

V and J are TRBV29-1 and TRBJ2-4; the D gene is possibly TRBD1 (5 bases). V dropped 5 bases and J dropped 1 base, with 18 bases sitting between them. The CDR3 is 16 residues long. Germline CDR1 is SQVTM and CDR2 is ANQGSEA. The chain's CDR3 is CSVNTVRGSAKNIQYF. The CDR3 DNA reads as TGCAGCGTTAACACAGTTAGGGGTTCTGCCAAAAACATTCAGTACTTC.

The gene calls are TRBV6-5 and TRBJ1-2; TRBD1 matches at 7 bases. The CDR3 extends over 15 amino acids. Germline CDR1 and CDR2: MNHEY and SVGAGI. Trimming removed 6 bases from V and 3 bases from J; junction bases left unmatched: 10. The CDR3 DNA reads as TGTGCCAGCAGGGGCAGACGGACAGGCCACTATGGCTACACCTTC. This encodes CASRGRRTGHYGYTF.

With regard to this clone: Other DNA sequences in the same sample also yield this CDR3. This chain links TRBV5-6 with TRBJ2-3, with D tentatively TRBD2 (5 bases). V dropped 3 bases and J dropped 0 bases, with 5 bases sitting between them. The CDR3 extends over 13 amino acids. CDR1 is SGHDT, CDR2 YYEEEE, per germline. CDR3 sequence (DNA): TGTGCCAGCAGCTCGGGAAGCACAGATACGCAGTATTTT. This gives the protein CASSSGSTDTQYF.

Only a few counts were recorded for this clone. This chain links TRBV28 with TRBJ2-2; D not certain. The germline V gene encodes CDR1 MDHEN and CDR2 SYDVKM. The ends were cut back, 2 bases at V and 4 bases at J, with 8 bases in the middle. The CDR3 runs 14 residues. Written as DNA, the CDR3 is TGTGCCAGCAGTTTAAGGTCGGGCACCGGGGAGCTGTTTTTT. Its translation: CASSLRSGTGELFF. Complete variable domain (other parts from reference TRBV28 and TRBJ2-2): DVKVTQSSRYLVKRTGEKVFLECVQDMDHENMFWYRQDPGLGLRLIYFSYDVKMKEKGDIPEGYSVSREKKERFSLILESASTNQTSMYLCASSLRSGTGELFFGEGSRLTVL.

The chain has TRBV7-9 and TRBJ1-5; D uncertain. Germline CDR1 and CDR2: SEHNR and FQNEAQ (reference sequence). The V and J ends lost 6 bases and 2 bases respectively, with 5 bases between them. The CDR3 has 12 amino acids. The CDR3 sequence is CASREGNQPQHF. The CDR3 DNA follows: TGTGCCAGCAGGGAGGGCAATCAGCCCCAGCATTTT.

This chain uses TRBV29-1 with TRBJ1-1; TRBD1 might be the D (6 bases). Trimming pared 5 bases from V and 3 bases from J, leaving 7 bases between. CDR3 length: 11 residues. The germline V gene has CDR1 SQVTM and CDR2 ANQGSEA. CDR3 region: CSVHRDTEAFF. CDR3 DNA: TGCAGCGTTCACAGGGACACTGAAGCTTTCTTT.

CDR3 nucleotides: TGCGCCAGCAGCCACCATCAGGGAGGCCAGGAGACCCAGTACTTC. Translating it yields CASSHHQGGQETQYF. This chain joins TRBV4-1 and TRBJ2-5, with D possibly matching TRBD2 (6 bases). V dropped 3 bases and J dropped 5 bases, with 16 bases sitting between them. This CDR3 has 15 amino acids. Germline V gives CDR1 MGHRA, CDR2 YSYEKL.

This clone was picked up one time. The chain recombines TRBV7-9 with TRBJ2-1, with 7 bases aligning to TRBD1. The V gene end was trimmed by 5 bases and the J gene end by 9 bases; junction bases not matched to a gene: 13. Germline CDR1 reads SEHNR; CDR2 reads FQNEAQ (reference sequence). The CDR3 runs to 15 residues. The DNA for the CDR3 is TGTGCCAGCAGCCCCCAGACAGGGATCCTCGCTGAGCAGTTCTTC. It codes for CASSPQTGILAEQFF.

This chain links TRBV11-2 with TRBJ2-7; 8 bases line up with TRBD2. The V gene's germline CDR1 is SGHAT and CDR2 FQNNGV. V lost 2 bases to trimming and J lost 0 bases; unmatched junction nucleotides: 3. The CDR3 has 15 amino acids. CDR3 in DNA: TGTGCCAGCAGCTTATCCAGCGGGAGCTCCTACGAGCAGTACTTC. This sequence encodes CASSLSSGSSYEQYF. Using reference TRBV11-2 and TRBJ2-7 for the parts outside the CDR3, the full variable domain is EAGVAQSPRYKIIEKRQSVAFWCNPISGHATLYWYQQILGQGPKLLIQFQNNGVVDDSQLPKDRFSAERLKGVDSTLKIQPAKLEDSAVYLCASSLSSGSSYEQYFGPGTRLTVT.

The genes are TRBV7-9 and TRBJ2-3; 11 bases fit TRBD2. V lost 3 bases and J lost 4; bases outside the gene matches: 6. CDR1 is SEHNR, CDR2 FQNEAQ, per germline (reference sequence). This CDR3 region has 16 residues. Written as DNA, the CDR3 is TGTGCCAGCAGCTTTTTAGCGGGAGGGAGGTCAGATACGCAGTATTTT. It translates to CASSFLAGGRSDTQYF.

The chain couples TRBV19 to TRBJ1-5, with 8 bases identical to TRBD1. J lost 7 bases, V lost 7 bases, and 21 bases had no gene match. Per the germline V gene, CDR1 is LNHDA and CDR2 is SQIVND (reference sequence). The CDR3 contains 18 residues. The CDR3 DNA sequence: TGTGCCAGTACCCCAACCGGACGAACAGGGGGACGAGGCCAGCCCCAGCATTTT. Protein sequence: CASTPTGRTGGRGQPQHF.

The gene calls are TRBV5-4 and TRBJ1-2, with no clear D. This CDR3 spans 11 amino acids. Trimming removed 4 bases at V and 13 bases at J, with 14 bases between. From germline, CDR1 is SGHNT and CDR2 YYREEE (reference sequence). CDR3 nucleotides: TGTGCCAGCAGCCTAGACGGCCTACCCACCTTC. Amino acid sequence: CASSLDGLPTF.